What follows are 17 T cell receptor beta chains derived from one specimen sequenced in a study of T cell repertoires and HLA-DP antigens. Which antigens these TCRs recognize remains unknown. The protocol was immunoSEQ multiplex PCR, while the TCRdb copy is restricted to in-frame clones and leaves out a portion. Of some 110,000 clones listed, over 90% are singletons. The sequenced material came from CD4+ T cells from PBMCs. The receptors derive from a woman between 18 and 29 years old in good health and CMV-seronegative.

V and J are TRBV29-1 and TRBJ2-3; D gene ambiguous. Germline CDR1 is SQVTM and CDR2 is ANQGSEA. The V and J ends lost 5 bases and 1 base respectively, with 19 bases between them. The CDR3 runs 16 residues. In nucleotides, the CDR3 is TGCAGCGTTTCAATGCCATGGTTGTGGGGCACAGATACGCAGTATTTT. This sequence encodes CSVSMPWLWGTDTQYF.

The chain combines TRBV14 with TRBJ1-5; a possible D gene is TRBD1 (5 bases). The length of the CDR3 is 16 residues. The germline gives CDR1 SGHDN, CDR2 FVKESK. V was shortened by 1 base and J by 5 bases, with 15 bases between the two germline ends. The CDR3 protein is CASSQGAGPPYQPQHF. Written as DNA, the CDR3 is TGTGCCAGCAGCCAAGGGGCAGGGCCACCCTATCAGCCCCAGCATTTT.

This chain joins TRBV6-5 and TRBJ1-6, with D perhaps TRBD1 (6 bases). Trimming stripped 0 bases from V and 10 bases from J, with 16 bases between. Germline CDR1 and CDR2: MNHEY and SVGAGI. This CDR3 is 16 amino acids long. The CDR3 loop is CASSYSRGLSRSPLHF. CDR3 sequence (DNA): TGTGCCAGCAGTTACTCCAGGGGACTAAGTAGATCACCCCTCCACTTT.

This chain joins TRBV18 and TRBJ2-1; D ambiguous. CDR1 is KGHSH, CDR2 LQKENI, per germline. The CDR3 runs 15 residues. Deletions cut 3 bases from V and 3 bases from J, with 12 bases between. DNA of the CDR3: TGTGCCAGCTCACCTGGACCCGCGGTCTACAATGAGCAGTTCTTC. Its translation is CASSPGPAVYNEQFF.

The chain has TRBV4-3 and TRBJ2-1; either TRBD1 or TRBD2 may fit D (5 bases each). This CDR3 comprises 16 residues. Germline lookup yields CDR1 LGHNA and CDR2 YSLEER. V was clipped by 0 bases and J by 0 bases, with 9 bases between them. Here the CDR3 reads CASSQDWGSSYNEQFF. The CDR3 DNA reads as TGCGCCAGCAGCCAAGATTGGGGGAGCTCCTACAATGAGCAGTTCTTC.

To note about this clone: Other DNA sequences in the same sample also yield this CDR3. The chain employs TRBV5-1 and TRBJ2-3; D not certain. Germline CDR1 reads SGHRS; CDR2 reads YFSETQ. V lost 4 bases to trimming and J lost 0 bases, with 3 bases between them. This CDR3 spans 12 amino acids. CDR3 in DNA: TGCGCCAGCAGCCTTAGCACAGATACGCAGTATTTT. As protein: CASSLSTDTQYF.

The V gene is TRBV7-9, the J gene TRBJ2-1; 13 bases align to TRBD2. J lost 3 bases, V lost 4 bases, and 3 bases had no gene match. The CDR3 consists of 16 residues. From germline, CDR1 is SEHNR and CDR2 FQNEAQ (reference sequence). The CDR3 coding sequence is TGTGCCAGCAGCTCTGGGACTAGCGGGGTCTACAATGAGCAGTTCTTC. Translated: CASSSGTSGVYNEQFF.

V and J are TRBV6-5 and TRBJ1-1; no clear D. Germline V gene data show CDR1 as MNHEY and CDR2 as SVGAGI. This CDR3 is built from 14 residues. V was cut by 2 bases and J by 1 base, with 8 bases left in between. CDR3 in amino acids: CASSYVAPNTEAFF. DNA of the CDR3: TGTGCCAGCAGTTACGTCGCCCCGAACACTGAAGCTTTCTTT.

This chain uses TRBV28 with TRBJ2-1; 12 nucleotides align to TRBD1. CDR1 and CDR2 (germline): MDHEN, SYDVKM. The CDR3 totals 15 residues. The junction had 7 bases not matched to a gene; V was cut back by 6 bases and J by 7 bases. The CDR3 loop is CASRIPGQGANEQFF. DNA for the CDR3: TGTGCCAGCAGGATTCCGGGACAGGGGGCGAATGAGCAGTTCTTC.

The gene calls are TRBV5-1 and TRBJ2-7, with unresolved D. Germline V gene data show CDR1 as SGHRS and CDR2 as YFSETQ. The CDR3 is made up of 14 amino acids. V was clipped by 4 bases and J by 0 bases, with 11 bases between them. Written as DNA, the CDR3 is TGCGCCAGCAGCCAAATCATGGGCTCCTACGAGCAGTACTTC. This gives the protein CASSQIMGSYEQYF.

The chain recombines TRBV29-1 with TRBJ2-5; 9 bases fit TRBD2. The CDR3 is 16 residues long. V shed 2 bases and J 1 base; nucleotides not matched to a gene: 8. Germline assignment: CDR1 SQVTM and CDR2 ANQGSEA. The CDR3: CSVEPRLAVVQETQYF. In nucleotides, the CDR3 is TGCAGCGTTGAACCTCGACTAGCGGTGGTCCAAGAGACCCAGTACTTC.

The chain is built from TRBV27 and TRBJ1-5; 7 nucleotides match TRBD1. This CDR3 region has 15 residues. Losses at the gene ends were 2 bases for V and 6 bases for J; bases not matched to a gene: 7. The germline CDR1 and CDR2 sequences are MNHEY and SMNVEV (reference sequence). CDR3 coding DNA: TGTGCCAGCAGTTTAAAACAGGGGTACGGTCAGCCCCAGCATTTT. Protein product: CASSLKQGYGQPQHF.

In this sample, this clone turned up once. This sequence joins TRBV7-3 and TRBJ2-1; 11 bases fit TRBD2. Trimming took 2 bases from V and 9 from J; bases not matched to a gene: 12. Germline V gene lookup returns CDR1 SGHTA and CDR2 FQGTGA. The CDR3 loop spans 17 amino acids. This chain's CDR3 is CASSLFGTSGAESEQFF. DNA of the CDR3: TGTGCCAGCAGCTTATTTGGGACTAGCGGAGCCGAGAGTGAGCAGTTCTTC.

The V call is TRBV5-4, the J call TRBJ1-5; the D is unclear. CDR3 length equals 12 residues. V dropped 3 bases and J dropped 5 bases, with 6 bases sitting between them. Germline V gene data show CDR1 as SGHNT and CDR2 as YYREEE (reference sequence). CDR3 loop: CASSYLDQPQHF. The CDR3 DNA is TGTGCCAGCAGCTACCTCGATCAGCCCCAGCATTTT.

The J gene is TRBJ2-2, the V gene TRBV14, with 9 nucleotides matching TRBD1. Per germline, CDR1 SGHDN and CDR2 FVKESK. The CDR3 runs to 16 residues. The junction had 10 bases not matched to a gene; V was cut back by 7 bases and J by 4 bases. CDR3 DNA sequence: TGTGCCAGCACCCCCCGACAGGGGGTCGGCACCGGGGAGCTGTTTTTT. Protein sequence: CASTPRQGVGTGELFF.

The chain employs TRBV30 and TRBJ2-5, with 12 bases aligning to TRBD2. In germline, CDR1 is GTSNPN, CDR2 SVGIG (reference sequence). Trimming removed 4 bases from V and 7 bases from J; junction bases left unmatched: 28. There are 21 residues in the CDR3. Here the CDR3 DNA reads TGTGCCTGGACGACTGGGCCCCCAGCAGTTTGGACTAGCGGGGAGGGGGTGACCCAGTACTTC. The encoded protein is CAWTTGPPAVWTSGEGVTQYF.

The chain has TRBV9 and TRBJ2-3, with TRBD2 as a possible D gene (6 bases). Trimming took 4 bases from V and 4 from J, leaving 16 bases between them. The CDR3 contains 15 residues. CDR1 SGDLS and CDR2 YYNGEE come from the germline V gene. The CDR3 sequence: CASSPLEGSADTQYF. The CDR3 coding sequence is TGTGCCAGCAGCCCCCTGGAGGGTTCGGCAGATACGCAGTATTTT.